This T cell receptor (beta chain) was captured by sequencing in a study of blood T cell repertoires in COVID-19. Authors' data handling: For nucleated cells, counts were estimated from reference gene primer amplification. Profiled with immunoSEQ multiplex PCR; TCRdb holds only in-frame clones, not every one. The V and J calls and clone size were taken over from that table, and D and trimming were inferred from the DNA. The sample carries 150,000 to 200,000 clones, 65% to 90% recorded once. The CDR3 consists of 14 residues. Between the trimmed V and J ends, which lost 8 bases and 8 bases, there was a span of 18 bases. In germline, CDR1 is MNHNY, CDR2 SVGAGI (reference sequence).

This TCR was recovered from a man aged 50-59 years with active or convalescent COVID-19. The V call is TRBV6-6, the J call TRBJ1-4; D remains unclear. The sequenced material came from peripheral blood. This CDR3 is CASCWSEGGEKLFF. Here the CDR3 DNA reads TGTGCCAGCTGCTGGTCAGAAGGAGGGGAAAAACTGTTTTTT.